The 30 T cell receptor beta chains below come from one sample, sequenced in a study of blood T cell repertoires in COVID-19. Profiled with immunoSEQ multiplex PCR; TCRdb holds only in-frame clones, not every one. This sample yields about 260,000 clones, of which approximately 82% are seen a single time; around 1.9% belongs to the top ten. Sample: peripheral blood. These receptors all stem from a woman at least 80 years old with acute or convalescent COVID-19.

V gene TRBV18 combines with J gene TRBJ2-7; TRBD1 aligns across 10 bases. Germline assignment: CDR1 KGHSH and CDR2 LQKENI. V was pared by 8 bases and J by 2 bases, with 9 bases of the junction left unmatched. This CDR3 is built from 15 residues. CDR3 coding DNA: TGTGCCAGCCGGGCGGGACAGGGGACGGCCTACGAGCAGTACTTC. Translating gives CASRAGQGTAYEQYF.

The chain combines TRBV18 with TRBJ1-1; a possible D gene is TRBD1 (5 bases). Germline lookup yields CDR1 KGHSH and CDR2 LQKENI. CDR3 length equals 14 residues. Trimming shortened V by 0 bases and J by 4 bases, and 9 bases separated the two germline ends. The CDR3, as DNA: TGTGCCAGCTCACCACCGGTAGGGGCCACTGAAGCTTTCTTT. Translated, it gives CASSPPVGATEAFF.

This chain joins TRBV9 and TRBJ1-6; TRBD1 is a possible D gene (6 bases). The CDR3 covers 17 residues. V was clipped by 0 bases and J by 0 bases, with 10 bases between them. Germline V gene data show CDR1 as SGDLS and CDR2 as YYNGEE. CDR3 region: CASSVGQGSSYNSPLHF. The CDR3 region has the DNA TGTGCCAGCAGCGTAGGCCAGGGGAGCTCCTATAATTCACCCCTCCACTTT.

The chain combines TRBV18 with TRBJ1-1; maybe TRBD1 (5 bases). Trimming took off 1 base at V and 1 base at J, with 10 bases between the two ends. Germline values: CDR1 KGHSH, CDR2 LQKENI. The CDR3 is made up of 15 amino acids. CDR3 region: CASSPRGDQNTEAFF. CDR3 bases: TGTGCCAGCTCACCACGGGGGGACCAGAACACTGAAGCTTTCTTT.

This clone was recorded only once. J is TRBJ2-1 and V is TRBV7-2; the match to TRBD2 covers 9 bases. J lost 6 bases, V lost 8 bases, and 14 bases had no gene match. Germline CDR1 and CDR2: SGHTA and FQGNSA. The CDR3 is 16 amino acids. In nucleotides, the CDR3 is TGTGCCAGCTCCGCGGGGGGGCCGCGACTCGGCAATGAGCAGTTCTTC. Protein product: CASSAGGPRLGNEQFF. Looking up the rest from reference TRBV7-2 and TRBJ2-1 gives the full variable domain: GAGVSQSPSNKVTEKGKDVELRCDPISGHTALYWYRQSLGQGLEFLIYFQGNSAPDKSGLPSDRFSAERTGGSVSTLTIQRTQQEDSAVYLCASSAGGPRLGNEQFFGPGTRLTVL.

The V call is TRBV7-3, the J call TRBJ2-2, with no clear D. With 4 bases removed from V and 0 bases from J, the gap between germline ends came to 12 bases. CDR3 length: 16 residues. The germline gives CDR1 SGHTA, CDR2 FQGTGA. In DNA form, the CDR3 reads TGTGCCAGCAGCTCGCAGCCTAGTGCGAACACCGGGGAGCTGTTTTTT. Translation gives CASSSQPSANTGELFF.

This clone was observed many times. The chain joins TRBV9 to TRBJ2-1; possibly TRBD1 for D (7 bases). The CDR3 length is 14 residues. Germline V gives CDR1 SGDLS, CDR2 YYNGEE. The ends were cut back, 8 bases at V and 9 bases at J, with 21 bases in the middle. CDR3 bases: TGTGCCAGTTCCGTCGAATACAGGGGAGGTGAGCAGTTCTTC. The encoded protein is CASSVEYRGGEQFF.

The V call is TRBV4-2, the J call TRBJ1-4; no firm D call. The germline V and J ends were trimmed by 2 bases and 0 bases, with 7 bases remaining between them. Germline lookup yields CDR1 LGHNA and CDR2 YNFKEQ. CDR3 length: 15 residues. CDR3 protein: CASSQTLATNEKLFF. The CDR3 DNA follows: TGTGCCAGCAGCCAAACGTTAGCAACTAATGAAAAACTGTTTTTT.

V gene TRBV7-9 combines with J gene TRBJ1-1; D call uncertain. CDR3 size: 14 residues. Germline lookup yields CDR1 SEHNR and CDR2 FQNEAQ (reference sequence). Trimming took 4 bases from V and 5 from J, leaving 14 bases between them. CDR3 protein: CASSSRTRGTEAFF. As DNA, the CDR3 is TGTGCCAGCAGCTCCCGCACCAGAGGAACTGAAGCTTTCTTT.

V and J are TRBV7-2 and TRBJ1-2; 10 bases are shared with TRBD1. This CDR3 region has 15 residues. From germline, CDR1 is SGHTA and CDR2 FQGNSA. V gave up 5 bases and J gave up 14 bases; unmatched junction bases: 17. CDR3 protein: CASSPRAGQGFEWTF. For the CDR3, the DNA is TGTGCCAGCAGCCCGCGGGCGGGACAGGGGTTCGAGTGGACCTTC.

The V call is TRBV4-1, the J call TRBJ2-2; tentative D call: TRBD1 (5 bases). Trimming took off 0 bases at V and 6 bases at J, with 14 bases between the two ends. The CDR3 covers 16 residues. Per the germline V gene, CDR1 is MGHRA and CDR2 is YSYEKL. CDR3 region: CASSQDMTDRAGELFF. Written as DNA, the CDR3 is TGCGCCAGCAGCCAAGACATGACAGATAGGGCCGGGGAGCTGTTTTTT.

About this clone: Germline and junction disagree at one end, which may indicate a read error. The chain combines TRBV4-3 with TRBJ2-1, with TRBD2 matching 9 bases. CDR3 length equals 16 residues. Germline V gene sequence: CDR1 LGHNA, CDR2 YSLEER. In nucleotides, the CDR3 is TGCGCCAGCAGCCAAGATCTAGCGGGACCCTATAATGAGCAGTTCTTC. As protein: CASSQDLAGPYNEQFF.

This chain links TRBV9 with TRBJ2-1, with 7 nucleotides matching TRBD2. CDR1 is SGDLS, CDR2 YYNGEE, per germline. The trim removed 10 bases at V and 4 bases at J, leaving 20 bases unmatched. The CDR3 runs to 17 residues. The CDR3 sequence is CARRVGGWSGYYNEQFF. CDR3 nucleotides: TGTGCCCGCCGCGTGGGGGGGTGGAGCGGCTATTACAATGAGCAGTTCTTC.

The CDR3 DNA reads as TGTGCCAGCAGCCCCGGACAGGGCGAGCAGTTCTTC. This gives the protein CASSPGQGEQFF. The J gene is TRBJ2-1, the V gene TRBV7-2; 8 bases align to TRBD1. The CDR3 runs 12 residues. V was pared by 5 bases and J by 10 bases, with 4 bases of the junction left unmatched. The V gene's germline CDR1 is SGHTA and CDR2 FQGNSA.

The gene calls are TRBV4-2 and TRBJ1-3; 9 nucleotides match TRBD1. CDR1 is LGHNA and CDR2 is YNFKEQ in the germline V gene. The J segment lost 4 bases and the V segment lost 2 bases, leaving 9 bases of the junction unmatched. The CDR3 length is 17 residues. The CDR3 sequence: CASSQQPGQGTGNTIYF. CDR3 coding DNA: TGTGCCAGCAGCCAACAACCGGGACAGGGAACCGGAAACACCATATATTTT.

This chain links TRBV2 with TRBJ2-2; possible D gene TRBD2, 6 bases. CDR1 is SNHLY, CDR2 FYNNEI, per germline. The CDR3 spans 15 residues. V gave up 6 bases and J gave up 0 bases, with 11 bases separating them. CDR3: CASSLADSNTGELFF. CDR3 in DNA: TGTGCCAGCAGCTTAGCGGATTCGAACACCGGGGAGCTGTTTTTT.

The rearrangement joins TRBV13 to TRBJ2-1, with TRBD2 matching over 15 bases. There are 16 residues in the CDR3. Trimming took 5 bases from V and 4 from J; bases not matched to a gene: 3. The V gene's germline CDR1 is PRHDT and CDR2 FYEKMQ (reference sequence). As DNA, the CDR3 is TGTGCCAGCAGCACCGGACTAGCGGGGGGGTACAATGAGCAGTTCTTC. This sequence encodes CASSTGLAGGYNEQFF.

This chain links TRBV7-9 with TRBJ2-2; TRBD1 might be the D (5 bases). Looked up from germline, CDR1 is SEHNR and CDR2 is FQNEAQ (reference sequence). V shed 1 base and J shed 7 bases, with 10 bases lying between them. CDR3 length: 14 amino acids. The CDR3 region has the DNA TGTGCCAGCAGCTTAGAACAGGCGGTCGGGGAGCTGTTTTTT. As protein: CASSLEQAVGELFF.

This rearrangement joins TRBV7-2 to TRBJ1-6; 7 bases map to TRBD1. CDR1 is SGHTA and CDR2 is FQGNSA in the germline V gene. The CDR3 runs to 17 residues. Germline trimming cut 3 bases from V and 7 bases from J; bases unmatched to any gene: 12. The CDR3 nucleotides are TGTGCCAGCAGCTTCCGATCGGGACAGCTTGGCAATTCACCCCTCCACTTT. Residues: CASSFRSGQLGNSPLHF.

The table lists this clone with a count of one. V usage is TRBV11-2 and J usage is TRBJ1-4; D is perhaps TRBD1 (6 bases). With 1 base removed from V and 8 bases from J, the gap between germline ends came to 23 bases. This CDR3 comprises 18 residues. Germline V CDR1 and CDR2: SGHAT, FQNNGV. CDR3 residues: CASSLVRTGRSGPEKLFF. The CDR3 bases are TGTGCCAGCAGCTTAGTTCGTACAGGGCGATCGGGTCCGGAAAAACTGTTTTTT. Filled out from reference TRBV11-2 and TRBJ1-4, the complete variable domain reads EAGVAQSPRYKIIEKRQSVAFWCNPISGHATLYWYQQILGQGPKLLIQFQNNGVVDDSQLPKDRFSAERLKGVDSTLKIQPAKLEDSAVYLCASSLVRTGRSGPEKLFFGSGTQLSVL.

The chain joins TRBV28 to TRBJ1-1; D possibly corresponds to TRBD1 (5 bases). The CDR3 length is 14 residues. From germline, CDR1 is MDHEN and CDR2 SYDVKM. V lost 3 bases to trimming and J lost 0 bases, with 8 bases between them. The CDR3 nucleotides read TGTGCCAGCAGTTTTACAGGTATGAACACTGAAGCTTTCTTT. As protein: CASSFTGMNTEAFF.

This chain uses TRBV25-1 with TRBJ2-1; TRBD1 aligns across 8 bases. Germline CDR1 and CDR2: MGHDK and SYGVNS. J lost 6 bases, V lost 1 base, and 5 bases had no gene match. The CDR3 extends over 15 amino acids. Here the CDR3 DNA reads TGTGCCAGCAGTGAATGGACAGGGCTGGGCAATGAGCAGTTCTTC. It codes for CASSEWTGLGNEQFF.

The rearrangement uses TRBV4-1 and TRBJ2-5; the match to TRBD2 covers 9 bases. Germline loops: CDR1 MGHRA, CDR2 YSYEKL. The CDR3 loop spans 17 amino acids. J gave up 4 bases and V 0 bases, and 9 bases lay outside the gene matches. This CDR3 is CASSQDPPASGAETQYF. The DNA of the CDR3 is TGCGCCAGCAGCCAAGATCCCCCGGCTAGCGGGGCAGAGACCCAGTACTTC.

This clone was counted once. This chain joins TRBV5-1 and TRBJ1-4, with a weak D call TRBD1 (5 bases). V gave up 4 bases and J gave up 0 bases, with 10 bases separating them. The CDR3 totals 15 residues. Per the germline V gene, CDR1 is SGHRS and CDR2 is YFSETQ. CDR3 region: CASSAWTTTNEKLFF. The CDR3 DNA is TGCGCCAGCAGCGCATGGACAACAACTAATGAAAAACTGTTTTTT.

The J gene is TRBJ2-7, the V gene TRBV5-1; D remains ambiguous. The V gene lost 5 bases and the J gene lost 3 bases, with 9 bases spanning the gap. This CDR3 region has 12 residues. CDR1 and CDR2 from the germline V gene are SGHRS and YFSETQ. The CDR3 is CASSGQDYEQYF. In DNA form, the CDR3 reads TGCGCCAGCAGTGGGCAGGACTACGAGCAGTACTTC.

The chain recombines TRBV5-4 with TRBJ2-7, with 11 bases lining up with TRBD2. This CDR3 has 17 amino acids. Trimming took 4 bases from V and 1 from J; bases not matched to a gene: 10. Germline loops: CDR1 SGHNT, CDR2 YYREEE (reference sequence). As DNA, the CDR3 is TGTGCCAGCAGCCGAGATTCGACTAGCGGGAAGTCCTACGAGCAGTACTTC. Its protein product is CASSRDSTSGKSYEQYF.

The CDR3 is CASPGLHGYTF. DNA of the CDR3: TGTGCCAGCCCGGGACTTCATGGCTACACCTTC. The V gene is TRBV18, the J gene TRBJ1-2; a weak D match, TRBD1 (5 bases). V was pared by 8 bases and J by 6 bases, with 10 bases between. Germline V gene lookup returns CDR1 KGHSH and CDR2 LQKENI. The CDR3 has 11 residues.

V gene TRBV30 combines with J gene TRBJ2-7; 10 positions match TRBD1. The CDR3 is 14 residues long. Germline V gives CDR1 GTSNPN, CDR2 SVGIG (reference sequence). Trimming at V came to 5 bases and at J to 7 bases, leaving 11 bases not matched to a gene. The CDR3, as DNA: TGTGCCTGGGGCCCCGGGACAGGGGCTGGAGAGCAGTACTTC. The encoded protein is CAWGPGTGAGEQYF.

In its sample, this clone was seen a few times. The gene calls are TRBV11-1 and TRBJ2-7; TRBD2 agrees at 9 bases. This CDR3 is built from 15 residues. CDR1 and CDR2 (germline): SGHAT, FQDESV (reference sequence). With 5 bases clipped from V and 4 bases from J, the junction kept 9 bases outside the gene matches. Here the CDR3 DNA reads TGTGCCAGCAGCAAAACCGGGACTAGCCCTTACGAGCAGTACTTC. This encodes CASSKTGTSPYEQYF.

The chain links TRBV5-6 to TRBJ2-7, with unresolved D. The V gene's germline CDR1 is SGHDT and CDR2 YYEEEE. The CDR3 contains 13 residues. V was pared by 0 bases and J by 0 bases, with 4 bases between. The CDR3 DNA reads as TGTGCCAGCAGCTTGGCCAACTCCTACGAGCAGTACTTC. The encoded protein is CASSLANSYEQYF.